These 14 T cell receptor beta chains came from one sample sequenced in a study of cytomegalovirus exposure and HLA in healthy donors. 60 Vbeta and 13 Jbeta primers were used in PCR. Generated by immunoSEQ multiplex PCR, the TCRdb table keeps only in-frame clones and is missing some. The repertoire consists of just over 25,000 clones, with under 70% occurring once and the leading ten covering roughly 4%. Sequenced sample: PBMCs. These receptor sequences come from a woman aged 45 to 65 in good health and CMV-seronegative.

V gene TRBV2 combines with J gene TRBJ1-1, with 7 bases lining up with TRBD1. There are 12 residues in the CDR3. V lost 6 bases, J lost 4 bases, and 2 bases stayed unmatched. Germline V lookup: CDR1 SNHLY, CDR2 FYNNEI. The CDR3 nucleotides are TGTGCCAGCAGGACAGGGACCACTGAAGCTTTCTTT. It yields the protein CASRTGTTEAFF.

The rearrangement joins TRBV5-1 to TRBJ2-7; a weak D match, TRBD1 (5 bases). Germline lookup yields CDR1 SGHRS and CDR2 YFSETQ. The CDR3 has 14 amino acids. V gave up 1 base and J gave up 3 bases, with 11 bases separating them. The CDR3 nucleotides are TGCGCCAGCAGCTTGTCAGGGAATTACTACGAGCAGTACTTC. This sequence encodes CASSLSGNYYEQYF.

In its sample, this clone ranks as medium-sized (0.01 to 0.1%). The chain carries TRBV5-1 and TRBJ2-1; 11 bases are a match to TRBD2. This CDR3 has 16 amino acids. The V and J ends lost 1 base and 4 bases, in that order; junction bases with no gene match: 4. CDR1 is SGHRS, CDR2 YFSETQ, per germline. CDR3 sequence reads: CASSLSGTSGYNEQFF. CDR3 in DNA: TGCGCCAGCAGCTTGTCCGGGACTAGCGGATACAATGAGCAGTTCTTC.

In its sample, this clone was seen a few times. The genes are TRBV6-1 and TRBJ2-1, with unresolved D. The CDR3 is 14 amino acids. CDR1 is MNHNS and CDR2 is SASEGT in the germline V gene. Between the trimmed V and J ends, which lost 7 bases and 6 bases, there was a span of 16 bases. DNA of the CDR3: TGTGCCAGCACCTCGGATTGGCGGCTCAATGAGCAGTTCTTC. Translating it yields CASTSDWRLNEQFF.

V usage is TRBV6-1 and J usage is TRBJ2-3; possibly TRBD1 for D (6 bases). The CDR3 is made up of 17 amino acids. Germline CDR1 MNHNS, CDR2 SASEGT. Between the trimmed V and J ends, which lost 2 bases and 2 bases, there was a span of 17 bases. The CDR3 DNA is TGTGCCAGCAGTGAAAGGTCGTGGGACATTTACACAGATACGCAGTATTTT. It is translated as CASSERSWDIYTDTQYF.

V usage is TRBV28 and J usage is TRBJ1-1; perhaps TRBD1 as D (5 bases). Germline CDR1 is MDHEN and CDR2 is SYDVKM. The CDR3 is made up of 16 amino acids. V gave up 8 bases and J gave up 0 bases, with 19 bases separating them. CDR3 coding DNA: TGTGCCAGCGATCCAGCCGGGGGGGTTGTGAACACTGAAGCTTTCTTT. Protein sequence: CASDPAGGVVNTEAFF.

This rearrangement joins TRBV6-5 to TRBJ1-2; 7 bases align to TRBD1. Per germline, CDR1 MNHEY and CDR2 SVGAGI. The CDR3 is made up of 15 amino acids. The ends lost 5 bases at V and 2 bases at J; junction bases unmatched: 8. Written as DNA, the CDR3 is TGTGCCAGCAGTCGCCCGGGACAGACAAACTATGGCTACACCTTC. Protein sequence: CASSRPGQTNYGYTF.

The genes are TRBV28 and TRBJ1-1, with TRBD1 identical over 8 bases. Trimming at V came to 6 bases and at J to 9 bases, leaving 3 bases not matched to a gene. The CDR3 loop spans 11 amino acids. Germline lookup yields CDR1 MDHEN and CDR2 SYDVKM. The CDR3 region is CASSGQGQAFF. The CDR3 DNA follows: TGTGCCAGCAGCGGACAGGGACAAGCTTTCTTT. Full variable domain (remainder filled in from reference TRBV28 and TRBJ1-1): DVKVTQSSRYLVKRTGEKVFLECVQDMDHENMFWYRQDPGLGLRLIYFSYDVKMKEKGDIPEGYSVSREKKERFSLILESASTNQTSMYLCASSGQGQAFFGQGTRLTVV.

This clone turned up a few times. V and J are TRBV28 and TRBJ2-7; 9 bases line up with TRBD2. CDR1 is MDHEN and CDR2 is SYDVKM in the germline V gene. Trimming cost V 5 bases and J 2 bases; bases outside gene matches: 10. The length of the CDR3 is 16 residues. In nucleotides, the CDR3 is TGTGCCAGCAGTCCCCGAATGGCGGGAGGGCCCTACGAGCAGTACTTC. Amino acids: CASSPRMAGGPYEQYF.

Only a few counts were recorded for this clone. As DNA, the CDR3 is TGTGCCAGCAGCTTAGTTGTAACAGGGGGTTCCTACGAGCAGTACTTC. Its translation is CASSLVVTGGSYEQYF. This chain links TRBV7-9 with TRBJ2-7; 8 nucleotides align to TRBD1. CDR1 SEHNR and CDR2 FQNEAQ come from the germline V gene (reference sequence). This CDR3 contains 16 residues. Trimming cost V 1 base and J 1 base; bases outside gene matches: 6.

By frequency in the sample, this clone is medium-sized (0.01 to 0.1%). The rearrangement links TRBV6-5 to TRBJ1-5, with D unresolved. V lost 5 bases, J lost 2 bases, and 10 bases lay in between. Germline V gene lookup returns CDR1 MNHEY and CDR2 SVGAGI. The CDR3 spans 14 residues. CDR3 loop: CASSRKSGNQPQHF. CDR3 nucleotide sequence: TGTGCCAGCAGTCGAAAGAGTGGCAATCAGCCCCAGCATTTT.

J is TRBJ1-6 and V is TRBV14; 7 nucleotides agree with TRBD1. V trimming: 4 bases; J trimming: 7 bases; junction bases outside the gene matches: 7. This CDR3 has 15 amino acids. Germline V gene data show CDR1 as SGHDN and CDR2 as FVKESK. In nucleotides, the CDR3 is TGTGCCAGCAGCCGCAAACAGGGGAACAATTCACCCCTCCACTTT. Translated: CASSRKQGNNSPLHF.

This rearrangement joins TRBV15 to TRBJ1-1, with D tentatively TRBD1 (5 bases). The CDR3 is made up of 14 amino acids. V lost 3 bases and J lost 1, with 9 bases in between. Looked up from germline, CDR1 is LNHNV and CDR2 is YYDKDF (reference sequence). CDR3 amino acids: CATSSRQTNTEAFF. CDR3 DNA sequence: TGTGCCACCAGCAGCCGACAGACGAACACTGAAGCTTTCTTT.

This chain uses TRBV29-1 with TRBJ2-5; TRBD2 matches at 7 bases. The length of the CDR3 is 14 residues. CDR1 and CDR2 (germline): SQVTM, ANQGSEA. V was clipped by 3 bases and J by 1 base; unmatched bases: 5. DNA of the CDR3: TGCAGCGTTGATCCCAGCGGGGCCCAAGAGACCCAGTACTTC. Its protein product is CSVDPSGAQETQYF.